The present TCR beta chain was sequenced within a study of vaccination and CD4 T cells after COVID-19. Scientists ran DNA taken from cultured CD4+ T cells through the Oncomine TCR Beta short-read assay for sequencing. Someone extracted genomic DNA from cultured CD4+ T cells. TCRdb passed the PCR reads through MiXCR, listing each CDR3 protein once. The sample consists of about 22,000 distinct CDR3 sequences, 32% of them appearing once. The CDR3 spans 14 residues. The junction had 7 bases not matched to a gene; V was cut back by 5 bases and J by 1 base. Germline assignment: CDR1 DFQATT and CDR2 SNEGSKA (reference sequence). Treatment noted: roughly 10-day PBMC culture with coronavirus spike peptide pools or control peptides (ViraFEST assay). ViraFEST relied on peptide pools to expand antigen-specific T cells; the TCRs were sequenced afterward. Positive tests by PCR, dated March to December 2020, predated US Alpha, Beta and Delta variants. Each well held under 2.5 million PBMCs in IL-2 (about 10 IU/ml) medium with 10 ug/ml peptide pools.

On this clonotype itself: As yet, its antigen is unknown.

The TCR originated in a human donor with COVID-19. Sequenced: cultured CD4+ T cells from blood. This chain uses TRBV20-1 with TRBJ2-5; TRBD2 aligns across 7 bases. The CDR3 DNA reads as TGCAGTGCTGCTCAGCGGGGCGTCCAAGAGACCCAGTACTTC. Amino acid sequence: CSAAQRGVQETQYF.